A selection of T cell receptor beta chains follows, all from one sample in a study of shared clonotypes between healthy human individuals. The repertoire was sequenced with immunoSEQ multiplex PCR; TCRdb's copy has only in-frame clones and lacks some. Of approximately 2.5 million clones listed, approximately 93% are singletons. Sequencing was performed on naive CD4+ T cells from PBMCs. The receptors were sampled from a young man in good health. Some clones in this sample may be carry-over from other donors' samples. Both conserved end residues are part of each CDR3. Each record gives: D gene, J gene, clone size, V gene, CDR3 DNA, CDR3 protein. D genes are given only for firm matches. Only some rows state a clone size, as once, few, many or a class for expanded clones.

D gene: .
J gene: TRBJ1-4
clone size: .
V gene: TRBV2
CDR3 DNA: TGTGCCAGCAGTGGCCAGGCAACTAATGAAAAACTGTTTTTT
CDR3 protein: CASSGQATNEKLFF

D gene: .
J gene: TRBJ1-3
clone size: .
V gene: TRBV29-1
CDR3 DNA: TGCAGCGTCCAAACCCTACAGAGGAACGGAAACACCATATATTTT
CDR3 protein: CSVQTLQRNGNTIYF

D gene: .
J gene: TRBJ2-7
clone size: .
V gene: TRBV23-1
CDR3 DNA: TGCGCCAGCAGTCAATCCGAGCAGCCCCGAATCGACGAGCAGTACTTC
CDR3 protein: CASSQSEQPRIDEQYF

D gene: .
J gene: TRBJ2-7
clone size: .
V gene: TRBV4-1
CDR3 DNA: TGCGCCAGCAGCGTACTGCGTCGGGACTCCCGGAGCTCCTACGAGCAGTACTTC
CDR3 protein: CASSVLRRDSRSSYEQYF

D gene: TRBD2
J gene: TRBJ2-1
clone size: .
V gene: TRBV5-1
CDR3 DNA: TGCGCCAGCAGCTCCATGACTAGCGGGAGGGCCGTTATTCATGAGCAGTTCTTC
CDR3 protein: CASSSMTSGRAVIHEQFF

D gene: .
J gene: TRBJ2-6
clone size: .
V gene: TRBV7-8
CDR3 DNA: TGTGCCAGCAGCTCGACAGGGAGGAGCTCTGGGGCCAACGTCCTGACTTTC
CDR3 protein: CASSSTGRSSGANVLTF

D gene: TRBD2
J gene: TRBJ2-2
clone size: .
V gene: TRBV4-3
CDR3 DNA: TGCGCCAGCAGCCAAGTGTCTAGCGGGAGTAGCACCGGGGAGCTGTTTTTT
CDR3 protein: CASSQVSSGSSTGELFF

D gene: TRBD2
J gene: TRBJ2-1
clone size: .
V gene: TRBV14
CDR3 DNA: TGTGCCAGCAGCAGGACTAGCGGGAGGTTATACAATGAGCAGTTCTTC
CDR3 protein: CASSRTSGRLYNEQFF

D gene: .
J gene: TRBJ2-7
clone size: .
V gene: TRBV4-1
CDR3 DNA: TGCGCCAGCAGCCGTCTTGACGGCGCCTACGAGCAGTACTTC
CDR3 protein: CASSRLDGAYEQYF

D gene: .
J gene: TRBJ1-2
clone size: .
V gene: TRBV5-1
CDR3 DNA: TGCGCCAGCAGCGCAACGACTGGGGACTATGGCTACACCTTC
CDR3 protein: CASSATTGDYGYTF

D gene: .
J gene: TRBJ1-2
clone size: .
V gene: TRBV2
CDR3 DNA: TGTGCCAGCAGTGAAGACCGGTCAAGTTTGCCGTCCTATGGCTACACCTTC
CDR3 protein: CASSEDRSSLPSYGYTF

D gene: TRBD2
J gene: TRBJ2-1
clone size: .
V gene: TRBV5-1
CDR3 DNA: TGCGCCAGCAGTGGGACTAGCGGGCGGGAACAGCAGTTCTTC
CDR3 protein: CASSGTSGREQQFF

D gene: TRBD2
J gene: TRBJ2-7
clone size: .
V gene: TRBV9
CDR3 DNA: TGTGCCAGCAGCGGGCCGGGACTAGTGATCAACGAGCAGTACTTC
CDR3 protein: CASSGPGLVINEQYF

D gene: TRBD1
J gene: TRBJ1-3
clone size: .
V gene: TRBV7-8
CDR3 DNA: TGTGCCAGCAGCTTAGTCCCGCAGACAGGGATCGGAAACACCATATATTTT
CDR3 protein: CASSLVPQTGIGNTIYF

D gene: TRBD2
J gene: TRBJ2-5
clone size: .
V gene: TRBV19
CDR3 DNA: TGTGCCAGTAGTCGAGACTGGGCGGGGGCCCAGTACTTC
CDR3 protein: CASSRDWAGAQYF

D gene: .
J gene: TRBJ2-7
clone size: .
V gene: TRBV23-1
CDR3 DNA: TGCGCCAGCAGTCTATCATACTGGGTCGGAGAGCAGTACTTC
CDR3 protein: CASSLSYWVGEQYF

D gene: .
J gene: TRBJ2-3
clone size: .
V gene: TRBV5-1
CDR3 DNA: TGCGCCAGCAGCATAGGACAGACTAGCACAGATACGCAGTATTTT
CDR3 protein: CASSIGQTSTDTQYF

D gene: TRBD2
J gene: TRBJ2-5
clone size: once
V gene: TRBV5-4
CDR3 DNA: TGTGCCAGCAGCTCCGGGGGGGTGAGAGGGGAGACCCAGTACTTC
CDR3 protein: CASSSGGVRGETQYF

D gene: .
J gene: TRBJ2-1
clone size: .
V gene: TRBV28
CDR3 DNA: TGTGCCAGCAGTTTAGCGTGGGCTAGTTCGTACAATGAGCAGTTCTTC
CDR3 protein: CASSLAWASSYNEQFF

D gene: .
J gene: TRBJ2-7
clone size: .
V gene: TRBV28
CDR3 DNA: TGTGCCAGCAGTCTCGGACCGAAAACCTACGAGCAGTACTTC
CDR3 protein: CASSLGPKTYEQYF

D gene: .
J gene: TRBJ1-2
clone size: .
V gene: TRBV2
CDR3 DNA: TGTGCCAGCATAAGGGCAGAAAACTATGGCTACACCTTC
CDR3 protein: CASIRAENYGYTF

D gene: .
J gene: TRBJ1-2
clone size: .
V gene: TRBV28
CDR3 DNA: TGTGCCAGCAGTTTGCAGGGGAACTATGGCTACACCTTC
CDR3 protein: CASSLQGNYGYTF

D gene: .
J gene: TRBJ1-2
clone size: .
V gene: TRBV6-5
CDR3 DNA: TGTGCCAGCAGTTTGCATTATGGCTACACCTTC
CDR3 protein: CASSLHYGYTF

D gene: TRBD2
J gene: TRBJ2-5
clone size: .
V gene: TRBV5-1
CDR3 DNA: TGCGCCAGCAGTTCATCCGGGACTAGCGGGATTTTTTCGGAGACCCAGTACTTC
CDR3 protein: CASSSSGTSGIFSETQYF

D gene: TRBD2
J gene: TRBJ2-1
clone size: .
V gene: TRBV7-3
CDR3 DNA: TGTGCCAGCAGCTTAACTAGCGGGGCAACCTACAATGAGCAGTTCTTC
CDR3 protein: CASSLTSGATYNEQFF

D gene: TRBD2
J gene: TRBJ2-1
clone size: .
V gene: TRBV7-3
CDR3 DNA: TGTGCCAGCAGCGTCTCGGCGGGGGGAGCCAACAATGAGCAGTTCTTC
CDR3 protein: CASSVSAGGANNEQFF

D gene: .
J gene: TRBJ1-5
clone size: .
V gene: TRBV15
CDR3 DNA: TGTGCCACCAGCAGTGGACAGATCAATCAGCCCCAGCATTTT
CDR3 protein: CATSSGQINQPQHF

D gene: .
J gene: TRBJ2-1
clone size: once
V gene: TRBV18
CDR3 DNA: TGTGCCAGCTCACCATCGTTCTACAATGAGCAGTTCTTC
CDR3 protein: CASSPSFYNEQFF

D gene: .
J gene: TRBJ2-1
clone size: .
V gene: TRBV6-1
CDR3 DNA: TGTGCCACCGCGGCCTTTTTGGGCAATGAGCAGTTCTTC
CDR3 protein: CATAAFLGNEQFF

D gene: .
J gene: TRBJ2-2
clone size: .
V gene: TRBV6-1
CDR3 DNA: TGTGCCAGCAGTGAAGCCCAAGCGAGGGTTCTCAACACCGGGGAGCTGTTTTTT
CDR3 protein: CASSEAQARVLNTGELFF

D gene: .
J gene: TRBJ2-1
clone size: .
V gene: TRBV7-3
CDR3 DNA: TGTGCCAGCAGCTTTAGTGGGGGATCCTCCTACAATGAGCAGTTCTTC
CDR3 protein: CASSFSGGSSYNEQFF

D gene: .
J gene: TRBJ2-1
clone size: .
V gene: TRBV5-1
CDR3 DNA: TGCGCCAGCAGCTTTTCCGGGGCCTACAATGAGCAGTTCTTC
CDR3 protein: CASSFSGAYNEQFF

D gene: .
J gene: TRBJ2-7
clone size: .
V gene: TRBV7-6
CDR3 DNA: TGTGCCAGCCTCCCGGGGGTCGGGTGGAGCGAGCAGTACTTC
CDR3 protein: CASLPGVGWSEQYF

D gene: TRBD1
J gene: TRBJ1-3
clone size: .
V gene: TRBV7-3
CDR3 DNA: TGTGCCAGCAGCAAGGGGACAGGGAAAGGGGGAAACACCATATATTTT
CDR3 protein: CASSKGTGKGGNTIYF

D gene: .
J gene: TRBJ1-5
clone size: .
V gene: TRBV28
CDR3 DNA: TGTGCCAGCAGTTTCCCCCCCGGTTCCAGCAATCAGCCCCAGCATTTT
CDR3 protein: CASSFPPGSSNQPQHF

D gene: .
J gene: TRBJ2-7
clone size: .
V gene: TRBV19
CDR3 DNA: TGTGCCAGTATAGGGCAGGGGCCGGTGCGGGAGCAGTACTTC
CDR3 protein: CASIGQGPVREQYF

D gene: .
J gene: TRBJ1-3
clone size: .
V gene: TRBV18
CDR3 DNA: TGTGCCAGCTCACCACCACCTGGGTTCTCTGGAAACACCATATATTTT
CDR3 protein: CASSPPPGFSGNTIYF

D gene: .
J gene: TRBJ1-6
clone size: .
V gene: TRBV5-4
CDR3 DNA: TGTGCCAGCAGCCGCACCGGCAGGGACTATAATTCACCCCTCCACTTT
CDR3 protein: CASSRTGRDYNSPLHF

D gene: .
J gene: TRBJ1-1
clone size: .
V gene: TRBV6-6
CDR3 DNA: TGTGCCAGCAGTTACTCCCTGTCGAACACTGAAGCTTTCTTT
CDR3 protein: CASSYSLSNTEAFF

D gene: TRBD2
J gene: TRBJ2-2
clone size: .
V gene: TRBV5-5
CDR3 DNA: TGTGCCAGCAGCCCACCTCCCGGAGGGAGGGGCACCGGGGAGCTGTTTTTT
CDR3 protein: CASSPPPGGRGTGELFF

D gene: .
J gene: TRBJ2-7
clone size: .
V gene: TRBV7-9
CDR3 DNA: TGTGCCAGCAGCTTAGGCGTAGGGAACTACGAGCAGTACTTC
CDR3 protein: CASSLGVGNYEQYF

D gene: .
J gene: TRBJ2-1
clone size: .
V gene: TRBV19
CDR3 DNA: TGTGCCAGTAGTATCCCACTAGACAATGAGCAGTTCTTC
CDR3 protein: CASSIPLDNEQFF

D gene: .
J gene: TRBJ1-2
clone size: .
V gene: TRBV2
CDR3 DNA: TGTGCCAGCACTTTTACAGGGCATGACTATGGCTACACCTTC
CDR3 protein: CASTFTGHDYGYTF

D gene: TRBD1
J gene: TRBJ2-5
clone size: .
V gene: TRBV18
CDR3 DNA: TGTGCCAGCTCACCGCGGGACAGGGAAGGAGAGACCCAGTACTTC
CDR3 protein: CASSPRDREGETQYF

D gene: .
J gene: TRBJ2-3
clone size: .
V gene: TRBV5-1
CDR3 DNA: TGCGCCAGCAGTATGGGGGATACGCAGTATTTT
CDR3 protein: CASSMGDTQYF

D gene: .
J gene: TRBJ1-3
clone size: .
V gene: TRBV5-4
CDR3 DNA: TGTGCCAGCAGCTTGGGCGGACCCCCTGGAAACACCATATATTTT
CDR3 protein: CASSLGGPPGNTIYF

D gene: TRBD1
J gene: TRBJ1-2
clone size: .
V gene: TRBV5-8
CDR3 DNA: TGTGCCAGCAGCTCATCCGGACAGGCTAACTATGGCTACACCTTC
CDR3 protein: CASSSSGQANYGYTF

D gene: TRBD2
J gene: TRBJ2-7
clone size: .
V gene: TRBV28
CDR3 DNA: TGTGCCAGCAGTTTACCCCTGCCCGGGGGGACCTACGAGCAGTACTTC
CDR3 protein: CASSLPLPGGTYEQYF

D gene: .
J gene: TRBJ2-1
clone size: .
V gene: TRBV7-2
CDR3 DNA: TGTGCCAGCAGCTTACTCTTCTCCTACAATGAGCAGTTCTTC
CDR3 protein: CASSLLFSYNEQFF

D gene: TRBD1
J gene: TRBJ1-2
clone size: .
V gene: TRBV4-3
CDR3 DNA: TGCGCCAGCAGCCAAGATGGGGGGACAGGGAACTATGGCTACACCTTC
CDR3 protein: CASSQDGGTGNYGYTF

D gene: .
J gene: TRBJ2-5
clone size: .
V gene: TRBV28
CDR3 DNA: TGTGCCAGCAGTGACAGGTCCCGGACGTACTTC
CDR3 protein: CASSDRSRTYF

D gene: TRBD1
J gene: TRBJ1-3
clone size: .
V gene: TRBV6-5
CDR3 DNA: TGTGCCAGCAGTCTGACAGGGGGTTCTGGAAACACCATATATTTT
CDR3 protein: CASSLTGGSGNTIYF

D gene: TRBD1
J gene: TRBJ1-2
clone size: once
V gene: TRBV28
CDR3 DNA: TGTGCCAGCAGATGGGGGACAGGGGTATGGTATGGCTACACCTTC
CDR3 protein: CASRWGTGVWYGYTF

D gene: .
J gene: TRBJ2-3
clone size: .
V gene: TRBV7-3
CDR3 DNA: TGTGCCAGCAGCTTAATCTCCGGGGCTGATACGCAGTATTTT
CDR3 protein: CASSLISGADTQYF

D gene: TRBD2
J gene: TRBJ2-1
clone size: .
V gene: TRBV5-1
CDR3 DNA: TGCGCCAGCAGCTTGATTAGCGGGAGAGAGCAGTTCTTC
CDR3 protein: CASSLISGREQFF